These 17 T cell receptor beta chains share one sample of origin, sequenced in a study of molecular identifiers for immune sequencing clone quantification. TCRdb fed the PCR reads into MiXCR, producing one record per CDR3 protein. This table holds around 43,000 distinct CDR3 sequences, around 21% found once. The sequenced sample consisted of naive CD8+ T cells from blood, with Jurkat cell RNA spiked in. Subset given: FACS-sorted CD8+CD4-CCR7+CD45RA+ naive T cells. The source is a human donor in good health. Some libraries in this study had Jurkat cell RNA spiked in.

In its sample, this clonotype ranks as medium-sized (0.01 to 0.1%). The rearrangement uses TRBV29-1 and TRBJ2-3; D might be TRBD2 (7 bases). V lost 3 bases, J lost 6 bases, and 10 bases lay in between. CDR1 SQVTM and CDR2 ANQGSEA come from the germline V gene. The CDR3 extends over 12 amino acids. The chain's CDR3 is CSVEGGHDTQYF. CDR3 bases: TGCAGCGTTGAGGGGGGGCACGATACGCAGTATTTT.

This clonotype was recorded at least ten times. The chain has TRBV3-1 and TRBJ2-5; TRBD2 aligns across 10 bases. CDR1 LGHDT and CDR2 YNNKEL come from the germline V gene (reference sequence). The ends lost 1 base at V and 3 bases at J; junction bases unmatched: 2. CDR3 length: 15 amino acids. The DNA for the CDR3 is TGTGCCAGCAGCCAAGGGCTAGCGGGGGAAGAGACCCAGTACTTC. This codes for CASSQGLAGEETQYF.

This clonotype was picked up many times. A read error may account for a junction end that differs from germline. The J gene is TRBJ2-3, the V gene TRBV6-6; D uncertain. Germline V gene sequence: CDR1 MNHNY, CDR2 SVGAGI (reference sequence). The CDR3 loop spans 14 amino acids. CDR3 bases: TGTGCCGGCAGTTGGCTGACCGGCACAGATACGCAGTATTTT. Encoded protein: CAGSWLTGTDTQYF.

This clonotype was seen ten or more times. This chain joins TRBV5-1 and TRBJ2-7; a possible D gene is TRBD1 (5 bases). The CDR3 is made up of 14 amino acids. V was cut by 0 bases and J by 5 bases, with 12 bases left in between. The germline V gene encodes CDR1 SGHRS and CDR2 YFSETQ. The CDR3 here is CASSLGQGDDEQYF. The CDR3 nucleotides are TGCGCCAGCAGCTTGGGGCAGGGTGACGACGAGCAGTACTTC.

The table lists this clonotype with many counts. The CDR3 loop is CASSIEPADRATGNTIYF. CDR3 DNA sequence: TGTGCCAGTAGTATAGAACCAGCCGACAGGGCGACTGGAAACACCATATATTTT. The chain couples TRBV19 to TRBJ1-3; 7 positions agree with TRBD1. The CDR3 has 18 residues. V lost 0 bases, J lost 2 bases, and 10 bases stayed unmatched. Per the germline V gene, CDR1 is LNHDA and CDR2 is SQIVND (reference sequence).

In this sample, this clonotype turned up many times. V is TRBV19 and J is TRBJ2-6; D gene ambiguous. The CDR3 is made up of 14 amino acids. Trimming shortened V by 3 bases and J by 0 bases, and 3 bases separated the two germline ends. Germline CDR1 reads LNHDA; CDR2 reads SQIVND (reference sequence). CDR3 nucleotide sequence: TGTGCCAGTAGTATGTACTCTGGGGCCAACGTCCTGACTTTC. It encodes CASSMYSGANVLTF.

This clonotype was counted ten times or more. The chain carries TRBV5-6 and TRBJ2-5; possible D gene TRBD2, 7 bases. Germline-derived CDR1 and CDR2 are SGHDT and YYEEEE. Trimming cost V 1 base and J 5 bases, with 18 bases left between them. This CDR3 contains 16 residues. The CDR3 nucleotides read TGTGCCAGCAGCTTGTGGGCGGGGGCAAAGGTGGAGACCCAGTACTTC. Translating it yields CASSLWAGAKVETQYF.

This clonotype has ten or more counts. The rearrangement uses TRBV19 and TRBJ1-1; 8 bases are shared with TRBD1. CDR1 is LNHDA and CDR2 is SQIVND in the germline V gene (reference sequence). This CDR3 comprises 15 residues. Trimming cost V 4 bases and J 4 bases; bases outside gene matches: 8. The CDR3 region is CASSTPDRAGTEAFF. The CDR3 DNA follows: TGTGCCAGTAGTACCCCGGACAGGGCGGGCACTGAAGCTTTCTTT.

This clonotype has ten or more counts. This sequence joins TRBV2 and TRBJ1-1, with 9 bases fitting TRBD1. CDR1 is SNHLY and CDR2 is FYNNEI in the germline V gene. The junction had 11 bases not matched to a gene; V was cut back by 3 bases and J by 0 bases. The CDR3 is 18 residues long. CDR3 nucleotide sequence: TGTGCCAGCAGTGACCCGGCCGGGACAGGGATCATGAACACTGAAGCTTTCTTT. Protein sequence: CASSDPAGTGIMNTEAFF.

Turning to this clonotype: A much larger clone differs by one base, so this may be a read error. V usage is TRBV9 and J usage is TRBJ2-3; the match to TRBD1 covers 8 bases. Losses at the gene ends were 3 bases for V and 6 bases for J; bases not matched to a gene: 6. CDR3 length: 14 residues. In germline, CDR1 is SGDLS, CDR2 YYNGEE. The CDR3 nucleotides are TGTGCCAGCAGCGCGGACAGGGTTGGGGATACGCAGTATTTT. Protein sequence: CASSADRVGDTQYF.

About this clonotype: This sequence may be a read error, since a much larger clone differs from it by one base. The rearrangement uses TRBV7-9 and TRBJ2-2, with D possibly being TRBD1 or TRBD2 (5 bases each). CDR1 is SEHNR, CDR2 FQNEAQ, per germline (reference sequence). CDR3 size: 15 residues. The CDR3 protein is CVSSPPEGHTGELFF. DNA of the CDR3: TGTGTCAGCAGCCCCCCCGAGGGGCACACCGGGGAGCTGTTTTTT.

The chain has TRBV7-6 and TRBJ2-7; possibly TRBD2 for D (6 bases). CDR3 length: 15 residues. V gave up 2 bases and J gave up 6 bases, with 17 bases separating them. Germline lookup yields CDR1 SGHVS and CDR2 FNYEAQ. The CDR3 protein is CASSLSGRGWSEQYF. DNA for the CDR3: TGTGCCAGCAGCTTATCCGGGAGAGGTTGGTCCGAGCAGTACTTC.

This clonotype occurred many times. The chain employs TRBV19 and TRBJ2-7; no clear D gene. CDR3 size: 17 residues. CDR1 LNHDA and CDR2 SQIVND come from the germline V gene (reference sequence). The V and J ends lost 3 bases and 1 base respectively, with 19 bases between them. The CDR3 sequence is CASSIGGRAGLSYEQYF. The CDR3 DNA is TGTGCCAGTAGTATCGGTGGCCGGGCAGGCCTATCCTACGAGCAGTACTTC.

This clonotype occurred many times. The chain combines TRBV7-9 with TRBJ1-4; a possible D gene is TRBD1 (5 bases). CDR1 SEHNR and CDR2 FQNEAQ come from the germline V gene (reference sequence). Trimming left V 6 bases short and J 4 bases short, with 18 bases between. CDR3 length: 16 residues. Written as DNA, the CDR3 is TGTGCCAGCAGTCTCCCCCAGGACGGACATAATGAAAAACTGTTTTTT. It is translated as CASSLPQDGHNEKLFF.

This clonotype appeared many times. The chain is built from TRBV7-9 and TRBJ2-5, with TRBD1 matching over 7 bases. Germline loops: CDR1 SEHNR, CDR2 FQNEAQ (reference sequence). Losses at the gene ends were 5 bases for V and 3 bases for J; bases not matched to a gene: 12. This CDR3 region has 16 residues. The CDR3 is CASSPSQGYREETQYF. The CDR3 bases are TGTGCCAGCAGCCCTTCACAGGGGTATCGGGAAGAGACCCAGTACTTC.

This clonotype has ten or more counts. The V gene is TRBV5-1, the J gene TRBJ2-5, with D perhaps TRBD1 (5 bases). Looked up from germline, CDR1 is SGHRS and CDR2 is YFSETQ. This CDR3 comprises 15 residues. V was shortened by 3 bases and J by 0 bases, with 12 bases between the two germline ends. The DNA of the CDR3 is TGCGCCAGCAGCTCCTTACAGGAGTACCAAGAGACCCAGTACTTC. As protein: CASSSLQEYQETQYF.

This clonotype was counted at least ten times. This chain's CDR3 is CSVQGVPRGGYEQYF. The DNA of the CDR3 is TGCAGCGTACAGGGGGTCCCCAGGGGCGGCTACGAGCAGTACTTC. The chain employs TRBV29-1 and TRBJ2-7; 8 bases map to TRBD1. The CDR3 runs 15 residues. The germline CDR1 and CDR2 sequences are SQVTM and ANQGSEA. The ends lost 6 bases at V and 3 bases at J; junction bases unmatched: 13.